These T cell receptor beta chains were read from a single sample in a study of sequential checkpoint blockade in melanoma. Some clones are missing from TCRdb's copy, which holds only in-frame ones; the method was immunoSEQ multiplex PCR. The profile shows some 18,000 clones, over 65% of them singletons. The starting material was tumor tissue (inferred from file names), obtained from a patient given nivolumab and ipilimumab in sequence. The receptors were gathered from a human donor with melanoma. The CDR3 runs from the conserved cysteine through the conserved F or W. The order of the fields is clone size, J gene, D gene, V gene, CDR3 DNA, CDR3 protein. The D gene is left open where the match is weak. A row's size may be missing; if present it is once, few, many or a size class.

large | TRBJ2-1 | NA | TRBV9 | TGTGCCAGCAGCGTAGGACAGGTATATATCTACAATGAGCAGTTCTTC | CASSVGQVYIYNEQFF
NA | TRBJ2-5 | NA | TRBV10-2 | TGCGCCAGCAGTGCTAGTGGCAGATCGAAAGAGACCCAGTACTTC | CASSASGRSKETQYF
NA | TRBJ1-1 | TRBD1 | TRBV19 | TGTGCCAGTAGTAAGTTCCCCGGGACAGTGAACACTGAAGCTTTCTTT | CASSKFPGTVNTEAFF
NA | TRBJ2-5 | NA | TRBV11-3 | TGTGCCAGCAGCTTGGTTTCGGGGGAAGAGACCCAGTACTTC | CASSLVSGEETQYF
NA | TRBJ2-7 | TRBD2 | TRBV6-8 | TGTGCCAGCAGGCCTAGCGGGGGGACGTACGAGCAGTACTTC | CASRPSGGTYEQYF
NA | TRBJ2-5 | TRBD2 | TRBV6-8 | TGTGCCAGCAGTTACCCTAGTAGCGGGGGGAAAGAGACCCAGTACTTC | CASSYPSSGGKETQYF
few | TRBJ2-3 | NA | TRBV14 | TGTGCCAGCAGCCTCTCCACAGATACGCAGTATTTT | CASSLSTDTQYF
NA | TRBJ2-2 | NA | TRBV19 | TGTGCCAGTAGTATCTCGGCCGGGGAGCTGTTTTTT | CASSISAGELFF
NA | TRBJ1-2 | TRBD1 | TRBV5-1 | TGCGCCAGCAGCGCGGACAGGGGAATGCGGGGCTACACCTTC | CASSADRGMRGYTF
NA | TRBJ2-1 | NA | TRBV7-5 | TGTGCCAGCAGCCAGCTCGAAAGTTACAATGAGCAGTTCTTC | CASSQLESYNEQFF
NA | TRBJ2-3 | TRBD2 | TRBV14 | TGTGCCAGCAGCCAAGATCGATCGGGACTAGCATCAGATACGCAGTATTTT | CASSQDRSGLASDTQYF
NA | TRBJ2-3 | NA | TRBV19 | TGTGCCAGTAGTCTCCCGGTCGGGGCTGCAGATACGCAGTATTTT | CASSLPVGAADTQYF
NA | TRBJ1-2 | TRBD1 | TRBV19 | TGTGCCAGTAGTAGACCGGGACAGCGATACTATGGCTACACCTTC | CASSRPGQRYYGYTF
NA | TRBJ1-5 | NA | TRBV7-7 | TGTGCCAGCAGCCAAGGGGGGGTTGGCAATCAGCCCCAGCATTTT | CASSQGGVGNQPQHF
NA | TRBJ2-7 | NA | TRBV6-7 | TGTGCCAGCAGTTACTCGAGCAAGGGAAACAGACAACCTTCCTACGAGCAGTACTTC | CASSYSSKGNRQPSYEQYF
NA | TRBJ2-7 | NA | TRBV9 | TGTGCCAGCAGCGCCTCAGGGGCCCAGCAGCACGAGCAGTACTTC | CASSASGAQQHEQYF
NA | TRBJ1-2 | TRBD1 | TRBV11-3 | TGTGCCAGCAGCTTATCAGCGGGGGACAGCCTCTATGGCTACACCTTC | CASSLSAGDSLYGYTF
NA | TRBJ2-5 | TRBD1 | TRBV29-1 | TGCAGCGTTAGGACAGGGGGCAGGGAGACCCAGTACTTC | CSVRTGGRETQYF
NA | TRBJ2-5 | TRBD2 | TRBV18 | TGTGCCAGCTCACCAGGTGGGGGAGGGGCTCCTGAAGAGACCCAGTACTTC | CASSPGGGGAPEETQYF
NA | TRBJ2-1 | NA | TRBV29-1 | TGCAGCGTTGAGGGCCCCCTTAGCACCAATGAGCAGTTCTTC | CSVEGPLSTNEQFF
NA | TRBJ1-4 | NA | TRBV19 | TGTGCCAGTAGTATTTACGGGCCGGGGAGTGAAAAACTGTTTTTT | CASSIYGPGSEKLFF
NA | TRBJ1-1 | TRBD1 | TRBV19 | TGTGCCACATACAGGGGGGACACTGAAGCTTTCTTT | CATYRGDTEAFF
NA | TRBJ1-1 | NA | TRBV11-3 | TGTGCCAGCAGCTTAGGTGGGTTGTGGCGCAGGGCCCGACAGAACACTGAAGCTTTCTTT | CASSLGGLWRRARQNTEAFF
once | TRBJ2-7 | NA | TRBV18 | TGTGCCAGCTCACCACCGGGTTTCCTGGGGTTCTACGAGCAGTACTTC | CASSPPGFLGFYEQYF
NA | TRBJ1-1 | NA | TRBV5-1 | TGCGCCAGCAGCGGTCGAGGGGGGAACACTGAAGCTTTCTTT | CASSGRGGNTEAFF
NA | TRBJ1-1 | TRBD1 | TRBV12-5 | TGTGCTAGTGATCTCCCGGGACAGGGGTTTGGGAACACTGAAGCTTTCTTT | CASDLPGQGFGNTEAFF
NA | TRBJ1-5 | NA | TRBV19 | TGTGCCAGTAGCCCTGGGGGGGGCGGAGGCAATCAGCCCCAGCATTTT | CASSPGGGGGNQPQHF
NA | TRBJ1-6 | TRBD1 | TRBV19 | TGTGCCAGTAGAAACCCCAGAGGGGGCGACAATTCACCCCTCCACTTT | CASRNPRGGDNSPLHF
NA | TRBJ2-3 | TRBD2 | TRBV19 | TGTGCCAGTAGAAAGGGGTCTAGCGGGGTTTATACGCAGTATTTT | CASRKGSSGVYTQYF
NA | TRBJ2-7 | NA | TRBV6-7 | TGTGCCAGCAGGCGGATTTACGAGCAGTACTTC | CASRRIYEQYF
NA | TRBJ1-3 | NA | TRBV5-1 | TGCGCCAGCAGCTTCTCAGGGACCTCTGGAAACACCATATATTTT | CASSFSGTSGNTIYF
NA | TRBJ2-3 | TRBD2 | TRBV6-8 | TGTGCCAGCAGTTACCATAGCGGGGGCACAGATACGCAGTATTTT | CASSYHSGGTDTQYF
NA | TRBJ1-2 | NA | TRBV18 | TGTGCCAGCTCACCAGACATGGTAGGCTACACCTTC | CASSPDMVGYTF
few | TRBJ1-1 | NA | TRBV18 | TGTGCCAGCTCACCACTTGAGAACACTGAAGCTTTCTTT | CASSPLENTEAFF